These 27 T cell receptor beta chains originate from one sample sequenced in a study of blood T cell repertoires in COVID-19 (dated by TCRdb to about 2020). Libraries came from the immunoSEQ multiplex PCR assay. The table comes from immuneACCESS by way of TCRdb, which keeps in-frame sequences with V and J called. Part of the clones is missing from these tables; in studies checked, under half for an unresolved V gene and the rest for unknown reasons. Within this sample are 130,000 or so clones, with approximately 81% of them counted one time only. The ten most abundant clones make up approximately 9.1% of the sample. Sequencing was performed on peripheral blood. The receptor set was obtained from a woman aged 55-69 years with active or convalescent COVID-19.

V and J are TRBV18 and TRBJ1-4; the D is unclear. Germline V gene data show CDR1 as KGHSH and CDR2 as LQKENI. Trimming took 2 bases from V and 7 from J, leaving 23 bases between them. The CDR3 has 18 residues. CDR3 coding DNA: TGTGCCAGCTCACCATATCGCGGAGGCGCCGAATTGGGTGAAAAACTGTTTTTT. Its translation: CASSPYRGGAELGEKLFF.

This clone appeared a single time. The chain couples TRBV7-9 to TRBJ2-7; TRBD1 might be the D (6 bases). CDR3 length: 13 residues. The V and J ends lost 4 bases and 6 bases respectively, with 13 bases between them. The germline V gene has CDR1 SEHNR and CDR2 FQNEAQ (reference sequence). CDR3 coding DNA: TGTGCCAGCAGCTCACCCCAGGGGCGCGAGCAGTACTTC. This gives the protein CASSSPQGREQYF.

This clone appeared a few times. The chain carries TRBV7-2 and TRBJ2-7; 9 nucleotides line up with TRBD2. This CDR3 has 16 residues. Germline lookup yields CDR1 SGHTA and CDR2 FQGNSA. With 6 bases clipped from V and 6 bases from J, the junction kept 15 bases outside the gene matches. The CDR3 region has the DNA TGTGCCAGCAGTTCCCAGGAGGTAGCGGGAGTAGGCGAGCAGTACTTC. As protein: CASSSQEVAGVGEQYF.

This chain joins TRBV29-1 and TRBJ1-1; D not certain. Germline V gene sequence: CDR1 SQVTM, CDR2 ANQGSEA. The V gene lost 6 bases and the J gene lost 6 bases, with 11 bases spanning the gap. The CDR3 has 11 residues. In DNA form, the CDR3 reads TGCAGCGTCGGAGGGAAGGCTGAAGCTTTCTTT. It encodes CSVGGKAEAFF.

The chain joins TRBV1 to TRBJ1-2; the DNA was not used to check the table's D call, TRBD1. TRBV1 is an annotated pseudogene. The CDR3 covers 14 residues. The CDR3 region has the DNA TGCACCAGCAGCCAAGTAAACAGCCCGCGTGGCTACACCTTC. Protein product: CTSSQVNSPRGYTF.

The V gene is TRBV4-1, the J gene TRBJ2-1, with 7 bases that match TRBD1. CDR1 MGHRA and CDR2 YSYEKL come from the germline V gene. This CDR3 has 17 residues. V trimming: 6 bases; J trimming: 12 bases; junction bases outside the gene matches: 23. CDR3 protein: CASSSRYQFTGVGGQFF. The DNA of the CDR3 is TGCGCCAGCAGTTCAAGATATCAATTCACAGGGGTCGGAGGGCAGTTCTTC.

The chain joins TRBV14 to TRBJ2-7, with a tentative D call TRBD2 (6 bases). The CDR3 sequence is 13 residues long. The germline CDR1 and CDR2 sequences are SGHDN and FVKESK. V was pared by 3 bases and J by 5 bases, with 11 bases between. CDR3 DNA: TGTGCCAGCAGCCATCCCTGGGGGGACGAGCAGTACTTC. The encoded protein is CASSHPWGDEQYF. The full variable domain, completed using reference TRBV14 and TRBJ2-7, is EAGVTQFPSHSVIEKGQTVTLRCDPISGHDNLYWYRRVMGKEIKFLLHFVKESKQDESGMPNNRFLAERTGGTYSTLKVQPAELEDSGVYFCASSHPWGDEQYFGPGTRLTVT.

In its sample, this clone was seen a few times. The CDR3 region is CASSLGVEQYF. The DNA for the CDR3 is TGTGCCAGCAGCCTAGGCGTCGAGCAGTACTTC. The V call is TRBV12-3 or TRBV12-4, the J call TRBJ2-7, with D unclear. Between the trimmed V and J ends, which lost 6 bases and 6 bases, there was a span of 9 bases. The length of the CDR3 is 11 residues.

The chain links TRBV6-5 to TRBJ1-5, with D possibly matching TRBD1 (5 bases). The CDR3 length is 14 residues. Germline CDR1 MNHEY, CDR2 SVGAGI. In DNA form, the CDR3 reads TGTGCTATTTCCCCCCCAGGGCCCAATCAGCCCCAGCATTTT. This sequence encodes CAISPPGPNQPQHF.

The chain combines TRBV4-1 with TRBJ2-7; 11 positions match TRBD2. The CDR3 has 16 residues. Germline V CDR1 and CDR2: MGHRA, YSYEKL. V was pared by 2 bases and J by 4 bases, with 7 bases of the junction left unmatched. This CDR3 is CASSQIGLAGGYEQYF. The CDR3 DNA follows: TGCGCCAGCAGCCAAATAGGGCTAGCGGGAGGTTACGAGCAGTACTTC.

The chain links TRBV18 to TRBJ1-6; D unresolved. From germline, CDR1 is KGHSH and CDR2 LQKENI. CDR3 size: 16 residues. The ends were cut back, 2 bases at V and 4 bases at J, with 12 bases in the middle. The CDR3 is CASSPYNTDYNSPLHF. The CDR3 DNA is TGTGCCAGCTCACCATATAATACAGATTATAATTCACCCCTCCACTTT.

This sequence joins TRBV9 and TRBJ2-2, with TRBD1 matching over 7 bases. The J segment lost 3 bases and the V segment lost 4 bases, leaving 6 bases of the junction unmatched. Germline values: CDR1 SGDLS, CDR2 YYNGEE. This CDR3 contains 15 residues. The CDR3 protein is CASSLGQADTGELFF. CDR3 coding DNA: TGTGCCAGCAGCCTTGGACAGGCGGACACCGGGGAGCTGTTTTTT.

The J gene is TRBJ2-2, the V gene TRBV19; unclear D gene. Germline V gene sequence: CDR1 LNHDA, CDR2 SQIVND (reference sequence). The CDR3 spans 15 residues. The V end lost 7 bases, the J end lost 0 bases, and 12 bases lay between the germline ends. The CDR3 is CASTGLGTNTGELFF. CDR3 DNA: TGTGCCAGTACGGGTTTAGGTACGAACACCGGGGAGCTGTTTTTT.

This clone was detected only once. The rearrangement uses TRBV30 and TRBJ2-1; D gene uncertain. Trimming left V 4 bases short and J 7 bases short, with 11 bases between. CDR3 length: 12 residues. The germline gives CDR1 GTSNPN, CDR2 SVGIG (reference sequence). The CDR3: CAWTRLNNEQFF. The CDR3 nucleotides read TGTGCCTGGACTAGACTTAATAATGAGCAGTTCTTC.

This clone was picked up one time. V is TRBV15 and J is TRBJ2-7, with 8 nucleotides matching TRBD1. CDR1 LNHNV and CDR2 YYDKDF come from the germline V gene (reference sequence). The CDR3 extends over 11 amino acids. Germline trimming cut 8 bases from V and 4 bases from J; bases unmatched to any gene: 1. CDR3 in amino acids: CATGQGYEQYF. The DNA for the CDR3 is TGTGCCACCGGACAGGGATACGAGCAGTACTTC. The complete variable domain, with remaining parts taken from reference TRBV15 and TRBJ2-7, reads DAMVIQNPRYQVTQFGKPVTLSCSQTLNHNVMYWYQQKSSQAPKLLFHYYDKDFNNEADTPDNFQSRRPNTSFCFLDIRSPGLGDTAMYLCATGQGYEQYFGPGTRLTVT.

This clone was seen only once. The rearrangement uses TRBV6-6 and TRBJ2-1, with D possibly TRBD2 on 5 matching bases. Looked up from germline, CDR1 is MNHNY and CDR2 is SVGAGI (reference sequence). Between the trimmed V and J ends, which lost 0 bases and 4 bases, there was a span of 13 bases. The CDR3 has 16 amino acids. CDR3 coding DNA: TGTGCCAGCAGTTACTCGAAGCGGCCCGCTTACAATGAGCAGTTCTTC. This codes for CASSYSKRPAYNEQFF.

The rearrangement joins TRBV5-1 to TRBJ1-6, with D maybe TRBD1 (5 bases). Deletions cut 4 bases from V and 11 bases from J, with 16 bases between. The CDR3 length is 14 residues. Germline CDR1 and CDR2: SGHRS and YFSETQ. As DNA, the CDR3 is TGCGCCAGCAGCCCGGACGGGGGTGTGACACCCCTCCACTTT. Its translation: CASSPDGGVTPLHF.

The genes are TRBV10-3 and TRBJ2-7, with D perhaps TRBD2 (7 bases). The V gene's germline CDR1 is ENHRY and CDR2 SYGVKD. V lost 3 bases and J lost 8, with 11 bases in between. The CDR3 is 12 residues long. The CDR3 reads CAISDLGGQQYV. In nucleotides, the CDR3 is TGTGCCATCAGTGATCTCGGGGGGCAGCAGTACGTC.

This chain uses TRBV19 with TRBJ2-5; 11 bases fit TRBD2. The V and J ends lost 3 bases and 5 bases, in that order; junction bases with no gene match: 5. Germline CDR1 is LNHDA and CDR2 is SQIVND (reference sequence). This CDR3 has 15 amino acids. The CDR3 loop reads CASSIRLAGLETQYF. In DNA, the CDR3 is TGTGCCAGTAGTATCCGACTAGCGGGGCTCGAGACCCAGTACTTC.

The gene calls are TRBV29-1 and TRBJ2-7; TRBD2 matches at 10 bases. Per germline, CDR1 SQVTM and CDR2 ANQGSEA. V was clipped by 5 bases and J by 0 bases; unmatched bases: 1. The CDR3 is 13 amino acids. CDR3 residues: CSVRTSGSYEQYF. The DNA of the CDR3 is TGCAGCGTTCGGACTAGCGGCTCCTACGAGCAGTACTTC.

The chain carries TRBV5-1 and TRBJ2-3, with 8 bases lining up with TRBD1. CDR1 SGHRS and CDR2 YFSETQ come from the germline V gene. With 0 bases clipped from V and 5 bases from J, the junction kept 2 bases outside the gene matches. The CDR3 loop spans 14 amino acids. The CDR3 nucleotides read TGCGCCAGCAGCTTGGCAGGGGGCAGAGATACGCAGTATTTT. Its protein is CASSLAGGRDTQYF.

This clone was detected only once. The chain carries TRBV27 and TRBJ1-6; 7 bases align to TRBD1. Looked up from germline, CDR1 is MNHEY and CDR2 is SMNVEV (reference sequence). V was clipped by 3 bases and J by 8 bases; unmatched bases: 4. This CDR3 is 14 amino acids long. CDR3 nucleotide sequence: TGTGCCAGCAGTTTTGGGACAGTCTATTCACCCCTCCACTTT. This gives the protein CASSFGTVYSPLHF.

The chain employs TRBV19 and TRBJ2-5; no firm D call. V lost 2 bases, J lost 1 base, and 8 bases lay in between. This CDR3 region has 14 residues. Per the germline V gene, CDR1 is LNHDA and CDR2 is SQIVND (reference sequence). CDR3 protein: CASSIQGVQETQYF. As DNA, the CDR3 is TGTGCCAGTAGTATACAAGGAGTCCAAGAGACCCAGTACTTC.

V usage is TRBV2 and J usage is TRBJ1-5; D is possibly TRBD1 (6 bases). CDR3 length: 14 residues. CDR1 and CDR2 from the germline V gene are SNHLY and FYNNEI. Trimming took 8 bases from V and 3 from J, leaving 14 bases between them. Written as DNA, the CDR3 is TGTGCCAGCGCGGCCGACAGGCTCAATCAGCCCCAGCATTTT. Encoded protein: CASAADRLNQPQHF.

The rearrangement links TRBV6-5 to TRBJ2-3, with 7 bases that match TRBD2. Losses at the gene ends were 11 bases for V and 2 bases for J; bases not matched to a gene: 10. CDR3 size: 14 residues. CDR1 is MNHEY, CDR2 SVGAGI, per germline. DNA of the CDR3: TGTGCCTTGGGTTCGGGGGGAAACACAGATACGCAGTATTTT. Translating gives CALGSGGNTDTQYF.

This chain links TRBV11-2 with TRBJ2-5, with 15 bases matching TRBD2. V dropped 3 bases and J dropped 1; count of bases not matched to a gene: 3. The length of the CDR3 is 17 residues. The V gene's germline CDR1 is SGHAT and CDR2 FQNNGV. The CDR3 nucleotides are TGTGCCAGCAGCTTGGGACTAGCGGGGGGCCTCCAAGAGACCCAGTACTTC. Translation: CASSLGLAGGLQETQYF. Combining the CDR3 with reference TRBV11-2 and TRBJ2-5 gives the whole variable domain EAGVAQSPRYKIIEKRQSVAFWCNPISGHATLYWYQQILGQGPKLLIQFQNNGVVDDSQLPKDRFSAERLKGVDSTLKIQPAKLEDSAVYLCASSLGLAGGLQETQYFGPGTRLLVL.

This CDR3 is CSYGPGTANYGYTF. CDR3 DNA sequence: TGCAGCTACGGTCCCGGGACAGCAAACTATGGCTACACCTTC. The chain employs TRBV29-1 and TRBJ1-2; 7 positions match TRBD1. Germline V gives CDR1 SQVTM, CDR2 ANQGSEA. The V segment lost 8 bases and the J segment 2 bases; nucleotides outside the gene matches: 11. CDR3 length equals 14 residues.